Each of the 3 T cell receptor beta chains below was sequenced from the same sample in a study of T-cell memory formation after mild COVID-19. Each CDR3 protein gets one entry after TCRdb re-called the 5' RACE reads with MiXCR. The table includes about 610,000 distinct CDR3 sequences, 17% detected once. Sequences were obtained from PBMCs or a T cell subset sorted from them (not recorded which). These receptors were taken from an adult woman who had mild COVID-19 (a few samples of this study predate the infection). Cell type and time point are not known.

This chain's CDR3 is CASSLGMTTGSSPLHF. As DNA, the CDR3 is TGTGCCAGCAGCTTGGGGATGACCACAGGGAGTTCACCCCTCCACTTT. The genes are TRBV5-6 and TRBJ1-6, with a weak D call TRBD1 (6 bases). CDR1 is SGHDT and CDR2 is YYEEEE in the germline V gene. This CDR3 region has 16 residues. With 0 bases removed from V and 9 bases from J, the gap between germline ends came to 16 bases.

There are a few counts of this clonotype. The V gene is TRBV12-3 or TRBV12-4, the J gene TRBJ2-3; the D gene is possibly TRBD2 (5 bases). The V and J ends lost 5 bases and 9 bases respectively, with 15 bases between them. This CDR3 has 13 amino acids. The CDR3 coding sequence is TGTGCCAGCAGTGAAGCGGTGGAGATGACGCAGTATTTT. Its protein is CASSEAVEMTQYF.

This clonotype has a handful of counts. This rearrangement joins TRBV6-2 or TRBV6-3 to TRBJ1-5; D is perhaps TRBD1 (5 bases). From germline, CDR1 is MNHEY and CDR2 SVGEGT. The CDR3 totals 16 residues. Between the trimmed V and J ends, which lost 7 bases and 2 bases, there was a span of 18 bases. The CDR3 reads CASTQRGVRGNQPQHF. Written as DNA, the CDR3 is TGTGCCAGCACCCAACGAGGGGTGAGGGGCAATCAGCCCCAGCATTTT.